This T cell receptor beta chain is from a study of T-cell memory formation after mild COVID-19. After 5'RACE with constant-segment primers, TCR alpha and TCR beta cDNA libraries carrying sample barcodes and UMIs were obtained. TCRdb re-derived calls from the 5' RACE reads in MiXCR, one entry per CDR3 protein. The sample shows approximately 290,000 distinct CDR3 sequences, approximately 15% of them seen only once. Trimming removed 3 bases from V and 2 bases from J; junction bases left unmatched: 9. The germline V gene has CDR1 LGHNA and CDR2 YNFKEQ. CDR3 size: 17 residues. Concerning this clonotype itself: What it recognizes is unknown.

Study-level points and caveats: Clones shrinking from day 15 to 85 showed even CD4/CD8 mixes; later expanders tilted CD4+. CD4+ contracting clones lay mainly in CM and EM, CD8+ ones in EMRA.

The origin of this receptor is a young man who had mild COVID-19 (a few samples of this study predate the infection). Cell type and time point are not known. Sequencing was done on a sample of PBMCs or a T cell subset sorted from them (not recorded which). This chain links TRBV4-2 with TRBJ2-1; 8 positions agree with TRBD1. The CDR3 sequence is CASSQHPGQDTYNEQFF. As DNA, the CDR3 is TGTGCCAGCAGCCAGCATCCGGGACAGGACACCTACAATGAGCAGTTCTTC.